A single sample gave rise to the 24 T cell receptor beta chains below, sequenced in a study of blood T cell repertoires in COVID-19. Assay: immunoSEQ multiplex PCR; the TCRdb copy retains only in-frame clones and omits some. The sample consists of roughly 240,000 clones, approximately 88% of them appearing once. Sequencing was carried out using PBMCs or T cells enriched from blood (not recorded which). The receptors stem from a woman aged 25 to 39 with acute COVID-19.

The V gene is TRBV6-6, the J gene TRBJ1-1; possibly TRBD1 for D (5 bases). Per germline, CDR1 MNHNY and CDR2 SVGAGI (reference sequence). Trimming cost V 3 bases and J 4 bases, with 15 bases left between them. CDR3 length equals 15 residues. CDR3 in amino acids: CASSYLGEGPTEAFF. The CDR3 DNA reads TGTGCCAGCAGTTATCTCGGGGAGGGGCCCACTGAAGCTTTCTTT.

The chain recombines TRBV6-2 or TRBV6-3 with TRBJ2-7, with a weak D call TRBD2 (5 bases). Germline assignment: CDR1 MNHEY and CDR2 SVGEGT. There are 14 residues in the CDR3. Trimming took 5 bases from V and 7 from J, leaving 18 bases between them. This CDR3 reads CASSGSLRTREQYF. CDR3 DNA sequence: TGTGCCAGCAGTGGGAGCCTAAGGACTCGGGAGCAGTACTTC.

The chain has TRBV12-5 and TRBJ2-7, with D perhaps TRBD1 (7 bases). The CDR3 totals 15 residues. Germline loops: CDR1 LGHNT, CDR2 FRNRAP. Trimming removed 1 base from V and 3 bases from J, with 13 bases in between. CDR3: CASGLDAGGNYEQYF. The CDR3 DNA reads as TGTGCTAGTGGTTTGGATGCAGGGGGGAACTACGAGCAGTACTTC.

This clone was detected once. The chain joins TRBV3-1 (or the pseudogene TRBV3-2) to TRBJ2-3; the D is unclear. CDR1 LGHDT and CDR2 YNNKEL come from the germline V gene (reference sequence). Trimming stripped 1 base from V and 6 bases from J, with 11 bases between. CDR3 length: 14 residues. CDR3 nucleotide sequence: TGTGCCAGCAGCCAAGGGTTAGCACCTGATACGCAGTATTTT. Its translation is CASSQGLAPDTQYF.

The chain has TRBV5-1 and TRBJ1-3; a possible D gene is TRBD1 (6 bases). CDR1 is SGHRS, CDR2 YFSETQ, per germline. V lost 4 bases to trimming and J lost 7 bases, with 18 bases between them. This CDR3 contains 15 residues. CDR3 in DNA: TGCGCCAGCAGCGCGACAGGTCGAGAAAGGAACACCATATATTTT. It yields the protein CASSATGRERNTIYF.

DNA of the CDR3: TGTGCCAGCAGTTACTCGAGGGACAGTTTAGGTGAGCAGTTCTTC. This encodes CASSYSRDSLGEQFF. The V call is TRBV6-6, the J call TRBJ2-1; 7 positions agree with TRBD1. CDR3 size: 15 residues. The germline gives CDR1 MNHNY, CDR2 SVGAGI (reference sequence). The J segment lost 9 bases and the V segment lost 0 bases, leaving 8 bases of the junction unmatched.

The J gene is TRBJ1-5, the V gene TRBV27, with D tentatively TRBD1 (6 bases). Germline loops: CDR1 MNHEY, CDR2 SMNVEV (reference sequence). This CDR3 is built from 14 residues. Trimming removed 6 bases from V and 4 bases from J, with 13 bases in between. The CDR3 region is CASSLSQGNQPQHF. CDR3 DNA sequence: TGTGCCAGCAGCCTGTCGCAGGGGAATCAGCCCCAGCATTTT.

This chain connects TRBV12-3 or TRBV12-4 to TRBJ1-1; D unresolved. CDR3 length equals 13 residues. Trimming cost V 3 bases and J 3 bases, with 8 bases left between them. The CDR3 region is CASSLGRYTEAFF. In DNA form, the CDR3 reads TGTGCCAGCAGTTTGGGCAGGTACACTGAAGCTTTCTTT.

This clone was seen a few times. V is TRBV7-8 and J is TRBJ1-1; 8 bases agree with TRBD1. With V trimmed by 5 bases and J by 3 bases, 8 bases remained unmatched. The CDR3 runs to 15 residues. CDR1 is SGHVS, CDR2 FQNEAQ, per germline. The DNA for the CDR3 is TGTGCCAGCAGCCCCCAGGGGGCTCAGGACACTGAAGCTTTCTTT. Its translation: CASSPQGAQDTEAFF.

Only one count was recorded for this clone. The V call is TRBV6-1, the J call TRBJ1-1; the D gene is possibly TRBD1 (5 bases). Germline loops: CDR1 MNHNS, CDR2 SASEGT. Between the trimmed V and J ends, which lost 0 bases and 3 bases, there was a span of 11 bases. The CDR3 runs 15 residues. The CDR3 region has the DNA TGTGCCAGCAGTGAAGCCCAGGGCGCGGACACTGAAGCTTTCTTT. It is translated as CASSEAQGADTEAFF.

The chain uses TRBV19 and TRBJ1-5; 9 bases map to TRBD1. CDR1 is LNHDA and CDR2 is SQIVND in the germline V gene (reference sequence). There are 16 residues in the CDR3. Trimming removed 5 bases from V and 2 bases from J; junction bases left unmatched: 7. The CDR3 sequence is CASSVQGAPGNQPQHF. Here the CDR3 DNA reads TGTGCCAGTAGTGTACAGGGGGCGCCTGGCAATCAGCCCCAGCATTTT.

This chain uses TRBV7-9 with TRBJ1-1; 9 bases agree with TRBD1. V shed 0 bases, J shed 4 bases, and the junction held 12 bases outside the gene matches. Per germline, CDR1 SEHNR and CDR2 FQNEAQ (reference sequence). CDR3 length: 18 residues. The CDR3 sequence: CASSLAKLDRGRITEAFF. The CDR3 bases are TGTGCCAGCAGCTTAGCGAAATTGGACAGGGGTCGTATCACTGAAGCTTTCTTT.

The rearrangement links TRBV7-8 to TRBJ1-3, with D possibly being TRBD1 (6 bases). Trimming pared 5 bases from V and 2 bases from J, leaving 19 bases between. The CDR3 totals 17 residues. CDR1 SGHVS and CDR2 FQNEAQ come from the germline V gene. CDR3 in DNA: TGTGCCAGCAGCCCCGCCATAGGACAGACAACTGGAAACACCATATATTTT. It encodes CASSPAIGQTTGNTIYF.

The DNA for the CDR3 is TGTGCCAGCAGCCACGCTCGCGGGGGGGGCGGCTACACCTTC. This codes for CASSHARGGGGYTF. This chain joins TRBV3-1 (or the pseudogene TRBV3-2) and TRBJ1-2, with a possible D match to TRBD1 (6 bases). CDR3 size: 14 residues. V shed 3 bases and J shed 8 bases, with 16 bases lying between them. Germline assignment: CDR1 LGHDT and CDR2 YNNKEL (reference sequence).

This clone has only a few counts. The chain carries TRBV10-2 and TRBJ1-6; D is undetermined. CDR1 WSHSY and CDR2 SAAADI come from the germline V gene. This CDR3 has 13 residues. V was shortened by 7 bases and J by 5 bases, with 9 bases between the two germline ends. CDR3 amino acids: CASTRGDNSPLHF. The DNA for the CDR3 is TGCGCCAGCACTCGGGGAGATAATTCACCCCTCCACTTT.

The chain has TRBV7-2 and TRBJ1-6; perhaps TRBD1 as D (6 bases). The germline CDR1 and CDR2 sequences are SGHTA and FQGNSA. V was trimmed by 6 bases and J by 0 bases, leaving 12 bases between them. This CDR3 has 16 residues. The CDR3 DNA sequence: TGTGCCAGCAGGAGGACAGAAAGCTCCTATAATTCACCCCTCCACTTT. Residues: CASRRTESSYNSPLHF.

J is TRBJ2-1 and V is TRBV12-5; 7 bases line up with TRBD1. V shed 9 bases and J 1 base; nucleotides not matched to a gene: 12. This CDR3 comprises 16 residues. Looked up from germline, CDR1 is LGHNT and CDR2 is FRNRAP. The CDR3 spells CASQRGGTGSYNEQFF. Written as DNA, the CDR3 is TGTGCTAGCCAGAGAGGGGGCACGGGGTCCTACAATGAGCAGTTCTTC.

The gene calls are TRBV11-2 and TRBJ2-7, with 7 bases matching TRBD2. This CDR3 has 13 amino acids. In germline, CDR1 is SGHAT, CDR2 FQNNGV. V lost 5 bases, J lost 4 bases, and 5 bases stayed unmatched. DNA for the CDR3: TGTGCCAGCAGCATCCGGACTAGGTACGAGCAGTACTTC. Its protein is CASSIRTRYEQYF.

In its sample, this clone was seen once. The V and J genes are TRBV29-1 and TRBJ1-2; TRBD1 is a possible D gene (5 bases). The CDR3 runs to 13 residues. Between the trimmed V and J ends, which lost 7 bases and 3 bases, there was a span of 15 bases. The V gene's germline CDR1 is SQVTM and CDR2 ANQGSEA. The DNA of the CDR3 is TGCAGCGACGGGGGACCCGGGGACTATGGCTACACCTTC. This encodes CSDGGPGDYGYTF.

The chain has TRBV27 and TRBJ2-7; unclear D gene. Germline CDR1 and CDR2: MNHEY and SMNVEV (reference sequence). The CDR3 has 15 amino acids. V gave up 2 bases and J gave up 3 bases, with 14 bases separating them. DNA of the CDR3: TGTGCCAGCAGTTTAGCAGGATTACCTATCTACGAGCAGTACTTC. This gives the protein CASSLAGLPIYEQYF.

The gene calls are TRBV3-1 (or the pseudogene TRBV3-2) and TRBJ1-1; D possibly corresponds to TRBD1 (5 bases). V was clipped by 4 bases and J by 4 bases, with 16 bases between them. The CDR3 has 15 amino acids. Germline values: CDR1 LGHDT, CDR2 YNNKEL (reference sequence). Here the CDR3 DNA reads TGTGCCAGCAGCCGCGGACATGAGGTATTCACTGAAGCTTTCTTT. It translates to CASSRGHEVFTEAFF.

Here the CDR3 DNA reads TGTGCCAGCTCATCCCCCGGGACAAGAAGATTCACTGAAGCTTTCTTT. Protein sequence: CASSSPGTRRFTEAFF. This chain links TRBV18 with TRBJ1-1, with D possibly TRBD1 on 6 matching bases. Deletions cut 5 bases from V and 4 bases from J, with 20 bases between. The length of the CDR3 is 16 residues. Germline V gives CDR1 KGHSH, CDR2 LQKENI.

The V call is TRBV6-1, the J call TRBJ1-4; D gene ambiguous. This CDR3 region has 15 residues. Trimming shortened V by 1 base and J by 0 bases, and 6 bases separated the two germline ends. In germline, CDR1 is MNHNS, CDR2 SASEGT. The CDR3 nucleotides read TGTGCCAGCAGTGAAGTCGCGACAACTAATGAAAAACTGTTTTTT. This translates into CASSEVATTNEKLFF.

The chain combines TRBV2 with TRBJ1-3; D possibly corresponds to TRBD1 (6 bases). Looked up from germline, CDR1 is SNHLY and CDR2 is FYNNEI. The CDR3 spans 14 residues. Trimming left V 6 bases short and J 4 bases short, with 13 bases between. In nucleotides, the CDR3 is TGTGCCAGCAGGATGGGACATCTCGGAAACACCATATATTTT. Protein sequence: CASRMGHLGNTIYF. Full variable domain (rest looked up from reference TRBV2 and TRBJ1-3): EPEVTQTPSHQVTQMGQEVILRCVPISNHLYFYWYRQILGQKVEFLVSFYNNEISEKSEIFDDQFSVERPDGSNFTLKIRSTKLEDSAMYFCASRMGHLGNTIYFGEGSWLTVV.